Presented here are 32 T cell receptor beta chains from one specimen sequenced in a study of cytomegalovirus exposure and HLA in healthy donors. It was with 60 Vbeta and 13 Jbeta primers that the PCR ran. TCRdb's table, derived via immunoSEQ multiplex PCR, lists solely in-frame clones and lacks some. The sample lists fewer than 200,000 clones, 70% to 80% occurring once. Material: PBMCs. The receptor set was obtained from a middle-aged woman in good health and CMV-seronegative.

Remarks on this clone: The junction does not match germline at one end; this may be a read error. The chain is built from TRBV7-7 and TRBJ2-1, with D tentatively TRBD1 (5 bases). Germline values: CDR1 SSHAT, CDR2 FNYEAQ (reference sequence). CDR3 length: 16 amino acids. CDR3 amino acids: CASSLGHTGVVNEQFF. For the CDR3, the DNA is TGTGCTAGCAGCTTAGGACATACAGGAGTGGTAAATGAGCAGTTCTTC.

V and J are TRBV2 and TRBJ2-1; TRBD2 agrees at 12 bases. J gave up 8 bases and V 2 bases, and 4 bases lay outside the gene matches. The CDR3 is 15 residues long. CDR1 and CDR2 from the germline V gene are SNHLY and FYNNEI. The CDR3 here is CASSELAGGTDEQFF. The CDR3 bases are TGTGCCAGCAGTGAACTAGCGGGAGGGACGGATGAGCAGTTCTTC.

This clone was seen only once. This chain links TRBV28 with TRBJ2-4; TRBD2 is a possible D gene (6 bases). The V gene's germline CDR1 is MDHEN and CDR2 SYDVKM. V shed 7 bases and J shed 8 bases, with 15 bases lying between them. The CDR3 runs to 13 residues. The CDR3 region is CASTLVGSDIQYF. DNA of the CDR3: TGTGCCAGCACCCTGGTCGGGAGCGACATTCAGTACTTC.

The rearrangement uses TRBV19 and TRBJ1-2; possibly TRBD1 for D (5 bases). Looked up from germline, CDR1 is LNHDA and CDR2 is SQIVND (reference sequence). V dropped 8 bases and J dropped 7 bases, with 20 bases sitting between them. This CDR3 is 14 amino acids long. The CDR3 sequence is CASLSIHRPGGYTF. In DNA, the CDR3 is TGTGCCAGTCTAAGCATCCACAGGCCAGGTGGCTACACCTTC.

The gene calls are TRBV15 and TRBJ1-1; D uncertain. Trimming left V 0 bases short and J 8 bases short, with 7 bases between. The CDR3 has 12 amino acids. In germline, CDR1 is LNHNV, CDR2 YYDKDF (reference sequence). CDR3 residues: CATSRDTAEAFF. The CDR3 DNA sequence: TGTGCCACCAGCAGAGATACTGCCGAAGCTTTCTTT.

This rearrangement joins TRBV7-6 to TRBJ1-4, with D hard to call. The V end was cut by 3 bases, the J end by 8 bases, with 16 bases between. Germline V lookup: CDR1 SGHVS, CDR2 FNYEAQ. CDR3 size: 15 residues. DNA for the CDR3: TGTGCCAGCAGCTTGGAGCCTCCGCCGTCGGAAAAACTGTTTTTT. Amino acids: CASSLEPPPSEKLFF. Full variable domain (remainder filled in from reference TRBV7-6 and TRBJ1-4): GAGVSQSPRYKVTKRGQDVALRCDPISGHVSLYWYRQALGQGPEFLTYFNYEAQQDKSGLPNDRFSAERPEGSISTLTIQRTEQRDSAMYRCASSLEPPPSEKLFFGSGTQLSVL.

The chain is built from TRBV9 and TRBJ2-1, with 9 bases that match TRBD1. The junction had 6 bases not matched to a gene; V was cut back by 3 bases and J by 2 bases. The CDR3 contains 16 residues. Germline V gene sequence: CDR1 SGDLS, CDR2 YYNGEE. The DNA of the CDR3 is TGTGCCAGCAGCGAGGGGACAGGGATCCCCTACAATGAGCAGTTCTTC. Translated, it gives CASSEGTGIPYNEQFF.

The V call is TRBV4-3, the J call TRBJ2-7, with TRBD2 matching 10 bases. After removal of 0 bases from V and 6 bases from J, the junction contained 14 bases not matched to a gene. Germline V gene lookup returns CDR1 LGHNA and CDR2 YSLEER. This CDR3 is 18 amino acids long. The CDR3 loop reads CASSQDAPGAGGISEQYF. In DNA form, the CDR3 reads TGCGCCAGCAGCCAAGATGCCCCCGGAGCGGGAGGGATAAGCGAGCAGTACTTC.

The rearrangement joins TRBV5-1 to TRBJ1-3; D unresolved. The germline V gene encodes CDR1 SGHRS and CDR2 YFSETQ. The CDR3 spans 18 residues. V lost 0 bases and J lost 0, with 16 bases in between. As DNA, the CDR3 is TGCGCCAGCAGCTTGGGGAATTCTGCGGCAAGCTCTGGAAACACCATATATTTT. It encodes CASSLGNSAASSGNTIYF.

The gene calls are TRBV23-1 and TRBJ2-7; D remains unclear. TRBV23-1 is an ORF; its function is uncertain. Between the trimmed V and J ends, which lost 8 bases and 3 bases, there was a span of 20 bases. The length of the CDR3 is 15 residues. CDR3 sequence reads: CASDPFSSTIYEQYF. The DNA of the CDR3 is TGCGCCAGCGATCCGTTTAGTAGCACAATCTACGAGCAGTACTTC.

V is TRBV9 and J is TRBJ2-3, with D unresolved. Germline CDR1 reads SGDLS; CDR2 reads YYNGEE. V was shortened by 4 bases and J by 1 base, with 16 bases between the two germline ends. This CDR3 is built from 16 residues. DNA of the CDR3: TGTGCCAGCAGCCCTTATTCTACCCCTCGCACAGATACGCAGTATTTT. Its translation: CASSPYSTPRTDTQYF.

The rearrangement links TRBV6-4 to TRBJ2-3; D ambiguous. Trimming stripped 3 bases from V and 0 bases from J, with 13 bases between. Germline assignment: CDR1 MRHNA and CDR2 SNTAGT. This CDR3 contains 16 residues. In DNA, the CDR3 is TGTGCCAGCAGTGAGCGCGACTCTTCTAGCACAGATACGCAGTATTTT. Amino acid sequence: CASSERDSSSTDTQYF.

There are a few counts of this clone. The chain couples TRBV6-1 to TRBJ2-3; 8 bases are shared with TRBD1. The CDR3 is 16 amino acids. CDR1 and CDR2 (germline): MNHNS, SASEGT. Unmatched junction bases numbered 5, after V lost 1 base and J lost 2 bases. CDR3 sequence reads: CASSEVHRGVTDTQYF. For the CDR3, the DNA is TGTGCCAGCAGTGAAGTTCACAGGGGGGTCACAGATACGCAGTATTTT.

About this clone: The same CDR3 also results from other DNA sequences found in this sample. The J gene is TRBJ1-3, the V gene TRBV9; TRBD1 matches 7 bases. From germline, CDR1 is SGDLS and CDR2 YYNGEE. The CDR3 extends over 15 amino acids. The J segment lost 1 base and the V segment lost 2 bases, leaving 3 bases of the junction unmatched. The CDR3 nucleotides are TGTGCCAGCAGCGTTGAGGGGGCTTCTGGAAACACCATATATTTT. It specifies CASSVEGASGNTIYF.

As concerns this clone: Compared with germline, one end of the junction differs, possibly owing to a read error. The sample holds other DNA sequences that translate to the same CDR3. The chain carries TRBV27 and TRBJ1-2; 8 positions agree with TRBD1. The germline CDR1 and CDR2 sequences are MNHEY and SMNVEV (reference sequence). The CDR3 contains 14 residues. The CDR3 DNA follows: TGTGCTAGCAGTTTACTCCCGGACAGGGTTGGCTACACCTTC. Protein product: CASSLLPDRVGYTF.

V and J are TRBV6-4 and TRBJ1-1; 8 positions match TRBD1. CDR1 is MRHNA and CDR2 is SNTAGT in the germline V gene. J was trimmed by 7 bases and V by 6 bases; bases with no gene match: 4. The CDR3 sequence is 12 residues long. The DNA of the CDR3 is TGTGCCAGCAGCCTCGGACAGGGTGAAGCTTTCTTT. Amino acids: CASSLGQGEAFF.

V usage is TRBV5-1 and J usage is TRBJ2-2; weak D call: TRBD1 (6 bases). Trimming pared 4 bases from V and 0 bases from J, leaving 10 bases between. This CDR3 is built from 15 residues. Germline assignment: CDR1 SGHRS and CDR2 YFSETQ. The CDR3: CASSPGTTNTGELFF. DNA for the CDR3: TGCGCCAGCAGCCCCGGGACAACGAACACCGGGGAGCTGTTTTTT.

J is TRBJ1-1 and V is TRBV7-9, with a tentative D call TRBD1 (6 bases). Trimming cost V 3 bases and J 5 bases, with 13 bases left between them. The CDR3 extends over 14 amino acids. Germline values: CDR1 SEHNR, CDR2 FQNEAQ (reference sequence). The DNA of the CDR3 is TGTGCCAGCAGCTTCGCACAGGGTGAGACTGAAGCTTTCTTT. It encodes CASSFAQGETEAFF.

This sequence joins TRBV28 and TRBJ1-2; D unclear. Germline CDR1 MDHEN, CDR2 SYDVKM. The CDR3 contains 11 residues. Trimming pared 4 bases from V and 7 bases from J, leaving 7 bases between. CDR3 in amino acids: CASSSPVGYTF. CDR3 nucleotides: TGTGCCAGCAGTTCCCCAGTTGGCTACACCTTC.

This chain connects TRBV27 to TRBJ1-5; D is possibly TRBD1 (5 bases). V was cut by 5 bases and J by 0 bases, with 11 bases left in between. The germline V gene has CDR1 MNHEY and CDR2 SMNVEV (reference sequence). The CDR3 loop spans 15 amino acids. CDR3 in amino acids: CASSPGLYSNQPQHF. DNA of the CDR3: TGTGCCAGCAGTCCGGGACTTTATAGCAATCAGCCCCAGCATTTT.

This chain joins TRBV7-6 and TRBJ2-7, with D perhaps matching TRBD2 (5 bases). V was shortened by 4 bases and J by 0 bases, with 10 bases between the two germline ends. Germline V gene lookup returns CDR1 SGHVS and CDR2 FNYEAQ. The CDR3 is made up of 14 amino acids. The CDR3 sequence is CASSSGVSSYEQYF. The CDR3 coding sequence is TGTGCCAGCAGCTCCGGGGTGAGCTCCTACGAGCAGTACTTC.

This chain joins TRBV6-5 and TRBJ2-4; tentative D call: TRBD2 (5 bases). This CDR3 spans 13 amino acids. Germline V CDR1 and CDR2: MNHEY, SVGAGI. V was shortened by 5 bases and J by 8 bases, with 13 bases between the two germline ends. The CDR3 coding sequence is TGTGCCAGCAGTCCTGGACTTGGGGACATTCAGTACTTC. The encoded protein is CASSPGLGDIQYF.

The rearrangement joins TRBV28 to TRBJ2-5; D gene ambiguous. CDR1 and CDR2 from the germline V gene are MDHEN and SYDVKM. This CDR3 is built from 12 residues. Trimming took off 2 bases at V and 5 bases at J, with 6 bases between the two ends. The CDR3 reads CASSLTVETQYF. For the CDR3, the DNA is TGTGCCAGCAGTTTAACAGTGGAGACCCAGTACTTC.

The chain employs TRBV9 and TRBJ2-1; 8 bases are shared with TRBD2. This CDR3 comprises 18 residues. Looked up from germline, CDR1 is SGDLS and CDR2 is YYNGEE. Trimming cost V 3 bases and J 8 bases; bases outside gene matches: 19. As DNA, the CDR3 is TGTGCCAGCAGCGCGCGCCCCGCGGGAGGAGGGGGTTACGATGAGCAGTTCTTC. Translated, it gives CASSARPAGGGGYDEQFF.

The CDR3 loop is CATRQLTEAFF. The CDR3 bases are TGTGCCACCCGACAGCTCACTGAAGCTTTCTTT. The chain combines TRBV10-3 with TRBJ1-1; maybe TRBD1 (5 bases). The CDR3 sequence is 11 residues long. Germline V gives CDR1 ENHRY, CDR2 SYGVKD. Trimming left V 10 bases short and J 4 bases short, with 10 bases between.

This rearrangement joins TRBV19 to TRBJ2-6; D is unclear. The V gene lost 5 bases and the J gene lost 2 bases, with 13 bases spanning the gap. This CDR3 comprises 16 residues. CDR1 is LNHDA, CDR2 SQIVND, per germline (reference sequence). The CDR3 loop is CASSSYLVPGANVLTF. In DNA, the CDR3 is TGTGCCAGTAGTTCCTACTTAGTCCCTGGGGCCAACGTCCTGACTTTC.

The J gene is TRBJ1-2, the V gene TRBV6-1, with 7 bases matching TRBD1. The CDR3 sequence is 15 residues long. The ends lost 5 bases at V and 4 bases at J; junction bases unmatched: 10. Germline V gene data show CDR1 as MNHNS and CDR2 as SASEGT. Written as DNA, the CDR3 is TGTGCCAGCAGTCCAATGGAGGGACAGAGCTATGGCTACACCTTC. Its translation is CASSPMEGQSYGYTF.

This clone showed up just a few times. The rearrangement uses TRBV30 and TRBJ1-3, with D tentatively TRBD1 (5 bases). This CDR3 spans 15 amino acids. CDR1 and CDR2 (germline): GTSNPN, SVGIG (reference sequence). Between the trimmed V and J ends, which lost 0 bases and 2 bases, there was a span of 11 bases. This CDR3 reads CAWSVGAGPGNTIYF. The CDR3 DNA sequence: TGTGCCTGGAGTGTAGGGGCAGGGCCTGGAAACACCATATATTTT.

This clone has a single count. V is TRBV7-2 and J is TRBJ2-5, with D possibly TRBD2 on 6 matching bases. V lost 4 bases, J lost 2 bases, and 14 bases lay in between. The germline V gene encodes CDR1 SGHTA and CDR2 FQGNSA. The CDR3 totals 15 residues. The CDR3 loop reads CASSSVSSVQETQYF. CDR3 nucleotides: TGTGCCAGCAGCTCGGTGTCTAGCGTTCAAGAGACCCAGTACTTC.

This chain uses TRBV5-6 with TRBJ2-2; a weak D match, TRBD2 (6 bases). CDR3 length: 15 amino acids. V was shortened by 7 bases and J by 1 base, with 14 bases between the two germline ends. CDR1 SGHDT and CDR2 YYEEEE come from the germline V gene. The CDR3 nucleotides are TGTGCCAGCTCGGGACTGAGAAGGAACACCGGGGAGCTGTTTTTT. It yields the protein CASSGLRRNTGELFF.

In nucleotides, the CDR3 is TGCGCCAGCAGACAGGGTCACGAGCAGTACTTC. It specifies CASRQGHEQYF. The chain uses TRBV5-1 and TRBJ2-7, with a weak D call TRBD1 (6 bases). CDR1 is SGHRS and CDR2 is YFSETQ in the germline V gene. V dropped 5 bases and J dropped 5 bases, with 8 bases sitting between them. CDR3 length: 11 residues.

This clone has more than one count but fewer than ten. The chain couples TRBV5-6 to TRBJ2-7, with D tentatively TRBD2 (6 bases). The CDR3 has 15 residues. Germline V gene lookup returns CDR1 SGHDT and CDR2 YYEEEE. V lost 0 bases, J lost 2 bases, and 12 bases lay in between. CDR3 sequence: CASSLGREYTYEQYF. CDR3 sequence (DNA): TGTGCCAGCAGCTTGGGCCGGGAGTATACCTACGAGCAGTACTTC.